This T cell receptor (beta chain) was recorded in a study of blood T cell repertoires in COVID-19. The protocol was immunoSEQ multiplex PCR, while the TCRdb copy is restricted to in-frame clones and leaves out a portion. The sample lists a few hundred thousand clones; more than 85% were seen once. This CDR3 has 15 residues. Between the trimmed V and J ends, which lost 4 bases and 1 base, there was a span of 11 bases. Germline CDR1 LGHNA, CDR2 YNFKEQ. Sequencing input: PBMCs or T cells enriched from blood (not recorded which). The rearrangement joins TRBV4-2 to TRBJ2-1, with D possibly TRBD1 on 6 matching bases. The clonotype was recovered from a woman in her twenties or thirties who had recovered from COVID-19. DNA for the CDR3: TGTGCCAGCAGCCCCGGGACAACATCCTACAATGAGCAGTTCTTC. Its protein product is CASSPGTTSYNEQFF.